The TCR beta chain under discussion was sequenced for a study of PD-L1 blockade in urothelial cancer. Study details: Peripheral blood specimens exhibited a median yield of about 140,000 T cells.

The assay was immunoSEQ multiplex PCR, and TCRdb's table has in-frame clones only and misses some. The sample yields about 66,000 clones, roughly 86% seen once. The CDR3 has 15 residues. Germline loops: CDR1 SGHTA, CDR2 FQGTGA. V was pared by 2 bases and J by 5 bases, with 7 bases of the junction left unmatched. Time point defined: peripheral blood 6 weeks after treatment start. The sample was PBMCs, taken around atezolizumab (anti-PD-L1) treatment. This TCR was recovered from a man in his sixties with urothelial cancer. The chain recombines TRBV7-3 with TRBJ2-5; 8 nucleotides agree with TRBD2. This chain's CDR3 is CASSLSAGDWETQYF. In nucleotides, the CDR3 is TGTGCCAGCAGCTTATCAGCGGGGGATTGGGAGACCCAGTACTTC.